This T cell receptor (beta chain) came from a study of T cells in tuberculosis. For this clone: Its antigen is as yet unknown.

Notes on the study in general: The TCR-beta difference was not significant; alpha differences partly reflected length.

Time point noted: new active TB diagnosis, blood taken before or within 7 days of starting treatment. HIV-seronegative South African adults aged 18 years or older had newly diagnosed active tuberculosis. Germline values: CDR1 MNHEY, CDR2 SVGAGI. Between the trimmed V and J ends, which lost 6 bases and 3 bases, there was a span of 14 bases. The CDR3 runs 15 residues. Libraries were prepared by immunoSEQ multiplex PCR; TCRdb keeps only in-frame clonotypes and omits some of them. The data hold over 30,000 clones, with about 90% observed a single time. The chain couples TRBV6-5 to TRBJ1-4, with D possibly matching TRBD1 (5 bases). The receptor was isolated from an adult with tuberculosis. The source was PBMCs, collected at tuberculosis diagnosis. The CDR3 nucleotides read TGTGCCAGCAGCCGGTCCCAGGGTTCTAATGAAAAACTGTTTTTT. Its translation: CASSRSQGSNEKLFF.